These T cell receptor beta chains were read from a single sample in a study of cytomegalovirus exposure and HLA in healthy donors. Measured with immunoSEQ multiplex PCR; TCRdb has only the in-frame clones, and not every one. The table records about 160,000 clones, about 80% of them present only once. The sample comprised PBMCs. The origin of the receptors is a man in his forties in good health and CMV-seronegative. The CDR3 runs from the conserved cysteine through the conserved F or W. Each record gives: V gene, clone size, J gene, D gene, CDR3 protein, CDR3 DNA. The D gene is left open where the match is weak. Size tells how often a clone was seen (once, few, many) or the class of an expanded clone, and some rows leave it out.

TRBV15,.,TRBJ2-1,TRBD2,CATSRDQAGGRGNEQFF,TGTGCCACCAGCAGAGATCAGGCGGGAGGGCGGGGCAATGAGCAGTTCTTC
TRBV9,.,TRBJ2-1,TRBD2,CASSGGTNYNEQFF,TGTGCCAGCAGCGGCGGGACTAATTACAATGAGCAGTTCTTC
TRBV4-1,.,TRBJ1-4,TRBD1,CASSRKGQGANEKLFF,TGCGCCAGCAGCCGAAAGGGACAGGGAGCTAATGAAAAACTGTTTTTT
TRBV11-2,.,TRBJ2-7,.,CASSLDHADSYEQYF,TGTGCCAGCAGCTTAGATCACGCGGATTCCTACGAGCAGTACTTC
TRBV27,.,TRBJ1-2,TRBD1,CASRRQGASGGYTF,TGTGCCAGCCGTAGACAGGGGGCCTCAGGTGGCTACACCTTC
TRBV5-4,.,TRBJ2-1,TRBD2,CASSFSGGGEQFF,TGTGCCAGCAGCTTCTCGGGAGGGGGTGAGCAGTTCTTC
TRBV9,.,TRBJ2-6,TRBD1,CASSVGTGISSGANGLTF,TGTGCCAGCAGCGTCGGGACAGGGATTTCTTCTGGGGCCAACGGCCTGACTTTC
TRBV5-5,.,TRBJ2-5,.,CASSLEPGQETQYF,TGTGCCAGCAGCTTGGAACCGGGTCAGGAGACCCAGTACTTC
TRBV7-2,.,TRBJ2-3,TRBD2,CASSLGTSAPDTQYF,TGTGCCAGCAGCTTAGGGACTAGCGCCCCAGATACGCAGTATTTT
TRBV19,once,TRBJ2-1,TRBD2,CASSIIAGGNEQFF,TGTGCCAGTAGTATTATAGCGGGAGGAAATGAGCAGTTCTTC
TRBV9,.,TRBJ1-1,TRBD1,CASSVVPTGGTEAFF,TGTGCCAGCAGCGTAGTCCCGACAGGGGGGACTGAAGCTTTCTTT
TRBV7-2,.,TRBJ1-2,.,CASSFWAGGDGYTF,TGTGCCAGCAGCTTCTGGGCGGGTGGCGATGGCTACACCTTC
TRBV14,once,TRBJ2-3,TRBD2,CASSQTSGGPQYF,TGTGCCAGCAGCCAGACTAGCGGAGGACCCCAGTATTTT
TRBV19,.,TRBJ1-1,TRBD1,CASGSEGAGNTEAFF,TGTGCCAGTGGATCCGAGGGGGCTGGGAACACTGAAGCTTTCTTT
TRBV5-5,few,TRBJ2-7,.,CASSVTGTPEQYF,TGTGCCAGCAGCGTCACCGGGACACCCGAGCAGTACTTC
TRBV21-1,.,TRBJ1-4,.,CASIMEGTNEKLFF,TGTGCCAGCATCATGGAGGGAACTAATGAAAAACTGTTTTTT
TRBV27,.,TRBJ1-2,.,CASSFVGSGYTF,TGTGCCAGCAGTTTCGTGGGCTCTGGCTACACCTTC
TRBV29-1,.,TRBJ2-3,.,CSVDFRGTDTQYF,TGCAGCGTTGATTTCAGGGGCACAGATACGCAGTATTTT
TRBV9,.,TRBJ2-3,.,CASSVAPGVVGTDTQYF,TGTGCCAGCAGCGTAGCCCCCGGGGTTGTGGGCACAGATACGCAGTATTTT
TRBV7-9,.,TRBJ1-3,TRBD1,CASMLNRGTGNTIYF,TGTGCCAGCATGCTCAACAGGGGAACTGGAAACACCATATATTTT
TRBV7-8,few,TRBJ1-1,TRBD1,CASSSRQGRFLNTEAFF,TGTGCCAGCAGCTCCCGACAGGGGCGATTCCTGAACACTGAAGCTTTCTTT